This T cell receptor beta chain was identified in a study of shared T cell receptors in the human thymus. Sequencing used immunoSEQ multiplex PCR; TCRdb keeps in-frame clones, though not all of them. The top ten clones hold around 0.018% of a sample with about 380,000 clones, just under 95% of them seen once. Germline-derived CDR1 and CDR2 are MNHNY and SVGAGI (reference sequence). CDR3 size: 15 residues. V trimming: 5 bases; J trimming: 5 bases; junction bases outside the gene matches: 6. Sequencing was done on a sample of thymocytes. The origin of this receptor is a human donor. The gene calls are TRBV6-6 and TRBJ2-3, with 11 bases lining up with TRBD1. Here the CDR3 reads CASSPLGTGGDTQYF. CDR3 DNA sequence: TGTGCCAGCAGTCCCCTGGGGACAGGGGGAGATACGCAGTATTTT.